The rows below give T cell receptor beta chains drawn from one sample of a study of T cells in Graves' hyperthyroidism and ophthalmopathy. TCRdb fed the multiplex PCR reads into MiXCR, producing one record per CDR3 protein. Among some 510,000 distinct CDR3 sequences listed, 20% were seen once. The specimen sequenced was blood. These receptors were obtained from a man younger than 35 with Graves' hyperthyroidism. CDR3s leave out the opening cysteine and the closing phenylalanine or tryptophan. A D gene is named only where the DNA matches it firmly.

TRBD2,TRBJ2-2,TRBV11-2,ASSLIPSGRTGELF
.,TRBJ1-1,TRBV20-1,SARVSGSTEAF
.,TRBJ2-7,TRBV28,ASSLPERFYEQY
.,TRBJ1-3,TRBV20-1,SARDGGSGNTIY
.,TRBJ1-1,TRBV18,ASSPINGDTEAF
.,TRBJ1-1,TRBV7-9,ASRPYTNTEAF
.,TRBJ2-7,TRBV12-3/TRBV12-4,ASNWPEQY
TRBD1,TRBJ1-5,TRBV6-4,AKETGEGNQPQH
.,TRBJ2-5,TRBV7-2,ASEWYAGTQY
.,TRBJ2-5,TRBV29-1,SVEDQEETQY
.,TRBJ2-7,TRBV12-3/TRBV12-4,ASSPGNGNEQY
.,TRBJ2-2,TRBV6-5,ASSYSGGGGELF
.,TRBJ1-2,TRBV19,ASSRIPRDARYSYGYT
.,TRBJ2-7,TRBV29-1,SVESRGQLGGNEQY
.,TRBJ1-5,TRBV6-1,ASSETSYSNQPQH
TRBD1,TRBJ2-7,TRBV15,ATSLTGGENYEQY
.,TRBJ2-7,TRBV6-1,ASQVSLDYEQY
TRBD1,TRBJ1-1,TRBV19,ASSTTGVLEAF
.,TRBJ1-1,TRBV28,ASSWVGGTEAF
TRBD2,TRBJ2-7,TRBV13,ASSPGTSGRSYEQY
.,TRBJ2-5,TRBV24-1,ATSDLVTARETQY
.,TRBJ1-1,TRBV28,ASSFPDRLNTEAF
TRBD1,TRBJ2-7,TRBV28,ASSSPGQVIYEQY
.,TRBJ2-5,TRBV11-2,ASSRTGGPDETQY
TRBD1,TRBJ1-5,TRBV15,ATSGDRGRNQPQH
TRBD1,TRBJ2-5,TRBV7-9,ASSPSGQRKETQY
.,TRBJ1-2,TRBV6-1,ASSEAGGGGYGYT
TRBD1,TRBJ2-3,TRBV9,ASSPRLNRGSDTQY
.,TRBJ2-2,TRBV27,ASSRGGYTGELF
.,TRBJ2-7,TRBV6-1,ASKVPRGQVEQC
TRBD1,TRBJ1-5,TRBV10-3,AISPTGQQNQPQH
.,TRBJ2-7,TRBV5-6,ASSFHITGENEQY
.,TRBJ1-2,TRBV28,ASSPQGLWGYT
TRBD1,TRBJ1-2,TRBV30,AWRVTGGEGYT
.,TRBJ2-2,TRBV28,ASSRSAALWHTGELF
.,TRBJ1-1,TRBV12-3/TRBV12-4,ASKPGRNTEAF
.,TRBJ1-1,TRBV11-2,ASSLDLRSLGTEAF
TRBD1,TRBJ1-5,TRBV12-3/TRBV12-4,ASNIRGRNQPQH
.,TRBJ2-2,TRBV4-2,ASSQEGGLNTGELF
TRBD1,TRBJ1-2,TRBV6-1,ASRTDRVRYGYT
.,TRBJ1-1,TRBV30,AWRRGRVNTEAF
TRBD1,TRBJ1-1,TRBV7-2,ASSVSRDRGRISMNTEAF
.,TRBJ1-5,TRBV13,ASSLGSAGNQPQH
TRBD2,TRBJ2-2,TRBV28,ASSSGGGELF
TRBD1,TRBJ1-5,TRBV20-1,SAFQTGRVNQPQH
.,TRBJ1-1,TRBV11-2,ASSSHRRVRTEAF
.,TRBJ2-7,TRBV20-1,SVQGGYEQY
.,TRBJ2-7,TRBV6-1,ASILYEQY